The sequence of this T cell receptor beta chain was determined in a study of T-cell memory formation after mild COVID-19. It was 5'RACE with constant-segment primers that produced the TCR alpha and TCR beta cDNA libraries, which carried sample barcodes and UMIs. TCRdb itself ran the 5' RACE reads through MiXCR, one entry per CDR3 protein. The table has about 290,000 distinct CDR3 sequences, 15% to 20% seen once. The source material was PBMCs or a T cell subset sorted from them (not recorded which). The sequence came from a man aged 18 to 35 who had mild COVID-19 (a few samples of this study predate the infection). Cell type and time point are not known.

This CDR3 reads CASSLRTGPPNYGYTF. For the CDR3, the DNA is TGCGCCAGCAGCCTACGGACAGGGCCTCCTAACTATGGCTACACCTTC. The chain combines TRBV5-1 with TRBJ1-2; 8 bases line up with TRBD1. Losses at the gene ends were 4 bases for V and 0 bases for J; bases not matched to a gene: 8. Germline CDR1 reads SGHRS; CDR2 reads YFSETQ. The CDR3 has 16 residues.